This record looks at one T cell receptor (beta chain) sequence and its context. These data are taken from a study of low-dose radiotherapy and immunotherapy resistance in tumors. CDR3 length: 15 residues. With 7 bases clipped from V and 1 base from J, the junction kept 6 bases outside the gene matches. Germline V gives CDR1 SGHRS, CDR2 YFSETQ. Time point described: after trial treatment. Indicated treatment: LDRT plus nivolumab, ipilimumab, low-dose cyclophosphamide and aspirin (RACIN trial). Along with nivolumab and ipilimumab, donors received aspirin, low-dose cyclophosphamide and low-dose radiotherapy. Amplification of TCRs used a constant-region primer and V-primer adapter for roughly 22 PCR cycles. Via MiXCR, TCRdb re-called the reads, giving one row per CDR3 protein. The sample contains 50,000 or so distinct CDR3 sequences, approximately 33% of which appear only once.

J is TRBJ2-3 and V is TRBV5-1; 10 bases match TRBD1. This TCR came from a male donor with rectosigmoid adenocarcinoma. Specimen: PBMCs, collected after low-dose radiotherapy plus immunotherapy. CDR3 DNA sequence: TGCGCCAGCCAGACCGGGACAGGGGGCACAGATACGCAGTATTTT. Its translation: CASQTGTGGTDTQYF.